This T cell receptor (beta chain) emerged from a study of blood T cells in healthy people across ages. A second roughly 6 to 12 cycle PCR used barcoded and J-beta primers. In TCRdb, the 5' RACE reads were re-called with MiXCR into one record per CDR3 protein. The sample holds 1.5 million to 2 million distinct CDR3 sequences, less than 50% seen once. Germline V lookup: CDR1 LGHNA, CDR2 YNFKEQ. Trimming left V 4 bases short and J 13 bases short, with 19 bases between. The CDR3 runs to 13 residues. Per-sample PBMC isolation yielded at least 6.5 million cells. This clonotype was observed a handful of times.

The source material was blood. V and J are TRBV4-2 and TRBJ2-5; a weak D match, TRBD1 (5 bases). This sequence was found in a woman aged 40 to 49 in good health. The CDR3 loop is CASSPSPTAGMYF. The CDR3, as DNA: TGTGCCAGCAGCCCATCCCCGACGGCAGGGATGTACTTC.